Sequencing of this TCR beta chain was carried out in a study of blood T cells in healthy people across ages. Primers used in a second PCR of roughly 7 to 11 cycles were a sample-barcoded 5' primer and a J-beta primer mix. TCRdb re-derived calls from the 5' RACE reads in MiXCR, one entry per CDR3 protein. The sample lists roughly 860,000 distinct CDR3 sequences; around 62% were seen once. The CDR3 totals 13 residues. The V gene's germline CDR1 is SGHTA and CDR2 FQGNSA. V was clipped by 2 bases and J by 3 bases, with 8 bases between them. This clonotype was recorded many times. Its matching antigen is unknown. Findings and limits, study-wide: A roughly linear age-dependent decrease characterized TCR beta diversity per million T cells.

With each sample, at least 5 micrograms of total RNA were extracted. V is TRBV7-2 and J is TRBJ2-7, with D possibly TRBD2 on 6 matching bases. The sequencing input was blood. The clonotype was recovered from a man younger than 45 in good health. The CDR3 DNA sequence: TGTGCCAGCAGCTTATTGGGGGGCTACGAGCAGTACTTC. Protein sequence: CASSLLGGYEQYF.